Given below is one TCR beta chain in context. This CDR3 has 15 amino acids. Germline CDR1 is MNHEY and CDR2 is SMNVEV (reference sequence). V gave up 4 bases and J gave up 3 bases, with 13 bases separating them. The entry originates in a study of blood T cell repertoires in COVID-19. Authors' analysis steps: The assay estimated nucleated cells by amplifying reference gene primers. Repertoires were generated with immunoSEQ multiplex PCR, while TCRdb's copy carries only in-frame clones and drops some. D and trimming were read from the DNA, whereas the V and J calls and clone size are those reported in that table. The data contain around 300,000 clones, approximately 91% of them seen just once; the ten biggest clones take up 0.94%.

J is TRBJ2-4 and V is TRBV27; possible D gene TRBD2, 5 bases. The sequenced material came from peripheral blood. This clonotype was obtained from a woman in her thirties or forties who had recovered from COVID-19. The CDR3 sequence: CASSSTGVGKNIQYF. Here the CDR3 DNA reads TGTGCCAGCAGTTCGACCGGGGTCGGCAAAAACATTCAGTACTTC.